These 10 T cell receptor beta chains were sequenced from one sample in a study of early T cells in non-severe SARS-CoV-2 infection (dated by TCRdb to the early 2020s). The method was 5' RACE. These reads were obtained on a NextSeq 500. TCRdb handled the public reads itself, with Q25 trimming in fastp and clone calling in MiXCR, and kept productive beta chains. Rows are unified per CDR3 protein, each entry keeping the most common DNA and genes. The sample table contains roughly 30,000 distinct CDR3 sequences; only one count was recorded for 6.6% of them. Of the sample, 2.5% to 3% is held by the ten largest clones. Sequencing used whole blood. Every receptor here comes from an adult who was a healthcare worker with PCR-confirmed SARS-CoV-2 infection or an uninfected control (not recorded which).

For the CDR3, the DNA is TGTGCCAGCAGTGAACCTCTAGGCAATGAGCAGTTCTTC. Translated: CASSEPLGNEQFF. V is TRBV25-1 and J is TRBJ2-1; D unresolved. The germline CDR1 and CDR2 sequences are MGHDK and SYGVNS. Between the trimmed V and J ends, which lost 2 bases and 6 bases, there was a span of 8 bases. This CDR3 region has 13 residues.

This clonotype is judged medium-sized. CDR3 residues: CASSLRDPRGINYGYTF. The CDR3 region has the DNA TGTGCCAGCAGCTTACGGGACCCTAGAGGGATTAACTATGGCTACACCTTC. The chain employs TRBV5-5 and TRBJ1-2, with D possibly being TRBD1 (5 bases). Looked up from germline, CDR1 is SGHKS and CDR2 is YYEKEE (reference sequence). Trimming took 2 bases from V and 1 from J, leaving 18 bases between them. CDR3 length equals 17 residues.

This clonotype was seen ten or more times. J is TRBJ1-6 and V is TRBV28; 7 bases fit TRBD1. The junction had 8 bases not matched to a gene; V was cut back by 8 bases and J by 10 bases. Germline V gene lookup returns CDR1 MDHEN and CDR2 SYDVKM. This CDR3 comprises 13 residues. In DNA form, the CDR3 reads TGTGCCAGCGTCGGGACAGTCGGATCACCCCTCCACTTT. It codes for CASVGTVGSPLHF.

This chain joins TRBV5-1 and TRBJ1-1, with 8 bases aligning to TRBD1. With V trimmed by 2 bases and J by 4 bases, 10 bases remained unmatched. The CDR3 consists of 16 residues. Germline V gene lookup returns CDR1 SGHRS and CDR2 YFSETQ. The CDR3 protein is CASSFGQGADGTEAFF. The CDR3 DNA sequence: TGCGCCAGCAGCTTTGGTCAGGGGGCAGACGGCACTGAAGCTTTCTTT.

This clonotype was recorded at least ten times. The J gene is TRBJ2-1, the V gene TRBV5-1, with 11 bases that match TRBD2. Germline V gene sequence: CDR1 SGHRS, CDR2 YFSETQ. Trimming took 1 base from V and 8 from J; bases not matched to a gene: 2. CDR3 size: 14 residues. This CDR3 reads CASSLMGLADEQFF. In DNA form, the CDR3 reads TGCGCCAGCAGCTTGATGGGACTAGCGGATGAGCAGTTCTTC.

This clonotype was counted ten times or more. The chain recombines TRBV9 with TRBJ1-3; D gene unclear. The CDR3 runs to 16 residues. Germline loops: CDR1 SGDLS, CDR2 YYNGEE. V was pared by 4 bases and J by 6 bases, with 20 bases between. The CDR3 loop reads CASSTQVTPSKNTIYF. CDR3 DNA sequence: TGTGCCAGCAGCACCCAAGTCACCCCTTCGAAAAACACCATATATTTT.

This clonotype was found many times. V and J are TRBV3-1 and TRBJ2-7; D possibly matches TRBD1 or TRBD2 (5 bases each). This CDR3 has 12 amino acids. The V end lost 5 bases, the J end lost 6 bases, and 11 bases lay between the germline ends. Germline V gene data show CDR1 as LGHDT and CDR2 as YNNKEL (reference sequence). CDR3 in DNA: TGTGCCAGCAGCTACATTGGGGGCGAGCAGTACTTC. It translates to CASSYIGGEQYF.

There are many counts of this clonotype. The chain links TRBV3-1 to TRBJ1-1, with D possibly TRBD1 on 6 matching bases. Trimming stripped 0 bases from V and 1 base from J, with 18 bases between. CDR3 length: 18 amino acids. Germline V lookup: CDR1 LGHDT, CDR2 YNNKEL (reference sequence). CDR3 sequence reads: CASSQDLVAGAGNTEAFF. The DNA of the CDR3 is TGTGCCAGCAGCCAAGATTTAGTCGCAGGGGCAGGGAACACTGAAGCTTTCTTT.

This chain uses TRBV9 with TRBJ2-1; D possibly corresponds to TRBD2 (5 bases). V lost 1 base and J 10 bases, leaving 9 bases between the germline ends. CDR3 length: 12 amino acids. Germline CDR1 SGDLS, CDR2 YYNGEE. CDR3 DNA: TGTGCCAGCAGCGTATTGCCGGGAGAGCAGTTCTTC. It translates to CASSVLPGEQFF.

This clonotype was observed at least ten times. Here the CDR3 DNA reads TGCGCCAGCAGCCAAGATGGCCCTCCTAGCTCCTACAATGAGCAGTTCTTC. It specifies CASSQDGPPSSYNEQFF. This chain links TRBV4-1 with TRBJ2-1; no reliable D call. This CDR3 comprises 17 residues. V was clipped by 0 bases and J by 0 bases, with 12 bases between them. Germline CDR1 and CDR2: MGHRA and YSYEKL.